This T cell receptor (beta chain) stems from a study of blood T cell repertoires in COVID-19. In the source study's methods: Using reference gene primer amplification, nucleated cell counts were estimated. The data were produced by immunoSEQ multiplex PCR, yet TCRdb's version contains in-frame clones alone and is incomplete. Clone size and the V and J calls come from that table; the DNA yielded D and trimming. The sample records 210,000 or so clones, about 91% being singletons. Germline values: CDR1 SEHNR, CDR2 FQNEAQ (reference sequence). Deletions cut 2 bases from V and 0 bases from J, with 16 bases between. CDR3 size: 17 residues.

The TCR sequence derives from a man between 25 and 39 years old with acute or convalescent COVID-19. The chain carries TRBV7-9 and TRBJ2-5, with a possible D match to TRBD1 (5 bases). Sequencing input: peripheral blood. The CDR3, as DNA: TGTGCCAGCAGCTTATTATTACCGTTGACAGACCAAGAGACCCAGTACTTC. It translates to CASSLLLPLTDQETQYF.